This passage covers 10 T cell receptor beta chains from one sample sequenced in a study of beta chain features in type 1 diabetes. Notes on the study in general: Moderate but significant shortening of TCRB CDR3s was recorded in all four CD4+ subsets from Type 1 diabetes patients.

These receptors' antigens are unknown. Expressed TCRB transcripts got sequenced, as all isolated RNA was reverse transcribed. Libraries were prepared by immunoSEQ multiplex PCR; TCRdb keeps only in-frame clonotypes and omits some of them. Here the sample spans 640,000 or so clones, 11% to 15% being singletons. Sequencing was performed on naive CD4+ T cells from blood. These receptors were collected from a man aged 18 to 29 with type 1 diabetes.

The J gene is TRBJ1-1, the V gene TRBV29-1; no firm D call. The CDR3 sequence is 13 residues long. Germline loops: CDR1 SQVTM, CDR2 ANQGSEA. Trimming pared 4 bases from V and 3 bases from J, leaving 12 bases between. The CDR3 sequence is CSVVRRVDTEAFF. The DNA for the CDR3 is TGCAGCGTTGTCCGTCGGGTGGACACTGAAGCTTTCTTT.

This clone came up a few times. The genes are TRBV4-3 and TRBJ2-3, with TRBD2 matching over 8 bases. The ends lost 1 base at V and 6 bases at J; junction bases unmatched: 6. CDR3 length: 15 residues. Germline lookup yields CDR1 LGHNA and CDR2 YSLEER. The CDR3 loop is CASSQAGGGRDTQYF. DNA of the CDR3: TGCGCCAGCAGCCAAGCCGGGGGGGGCAGGGATACGCAGTATTTT.

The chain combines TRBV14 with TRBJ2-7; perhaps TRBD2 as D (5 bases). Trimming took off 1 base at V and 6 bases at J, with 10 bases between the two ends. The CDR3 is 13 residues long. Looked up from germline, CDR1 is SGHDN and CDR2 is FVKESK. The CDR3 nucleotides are TGTGCCAGCAGCCAAGGGAGGCGAAGCGAGCAGTACTTC. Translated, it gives CASSQGRRSEQYF.

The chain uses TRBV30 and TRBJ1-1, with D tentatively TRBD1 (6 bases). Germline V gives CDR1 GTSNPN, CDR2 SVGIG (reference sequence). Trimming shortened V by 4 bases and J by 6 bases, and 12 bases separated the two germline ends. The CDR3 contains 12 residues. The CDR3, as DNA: TGTGCCTGGACAGGCAGGGGCCCTGAAGCTTTCTTT. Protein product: CAWTGRGPEAFF.

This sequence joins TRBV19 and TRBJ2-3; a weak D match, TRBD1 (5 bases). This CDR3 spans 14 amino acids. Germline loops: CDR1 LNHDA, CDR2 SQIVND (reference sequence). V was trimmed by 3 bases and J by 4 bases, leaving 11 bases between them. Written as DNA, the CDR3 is TGTGCCAGTAGTATGGGGATGACAGCAGATACGCAGTATTTT. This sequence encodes CASSMGMTADTQYF.

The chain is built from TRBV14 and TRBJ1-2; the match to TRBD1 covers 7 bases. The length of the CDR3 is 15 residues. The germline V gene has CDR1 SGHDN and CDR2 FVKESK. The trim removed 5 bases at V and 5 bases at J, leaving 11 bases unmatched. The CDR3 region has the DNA TGTGCCAGCAGCTCCCCCGGGACAGTGGCTTATGGCTACACCTTC. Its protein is CASSSPGTVAYGYTF.

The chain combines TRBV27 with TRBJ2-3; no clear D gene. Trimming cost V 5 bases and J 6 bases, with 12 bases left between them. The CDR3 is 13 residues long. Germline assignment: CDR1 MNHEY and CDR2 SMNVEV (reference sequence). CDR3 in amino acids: CASSATPPDTQYF. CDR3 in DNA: TGTGCCAGCAGTGCGACTCCCCCGGATACGCAGTATTTT.

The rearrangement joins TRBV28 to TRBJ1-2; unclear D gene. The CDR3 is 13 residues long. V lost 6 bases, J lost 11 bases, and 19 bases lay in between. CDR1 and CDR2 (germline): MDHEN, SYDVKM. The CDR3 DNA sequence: TGTGCCAGCAGGGCCCAGGAGGTTGGCGGGTACACCTTC. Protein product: CASRAQEVGGYTF.

The CDR3, as DNA: TGTGCCAGCAGTTACTCGAGAAGCAGGGAGACCCAGTACTTC. Protein product: CASSYSRSRETQYF. The V and J genes are TRBV6-5 and TRBJ2-5, with D uncertain. Germline assignment: CDR1 MNHEY and CDR2 SVGAGI. Trimming took off 0 bases at V and 5 bases at J, with 10 bases between the two ends. The CDR3 runs to 14 residues.

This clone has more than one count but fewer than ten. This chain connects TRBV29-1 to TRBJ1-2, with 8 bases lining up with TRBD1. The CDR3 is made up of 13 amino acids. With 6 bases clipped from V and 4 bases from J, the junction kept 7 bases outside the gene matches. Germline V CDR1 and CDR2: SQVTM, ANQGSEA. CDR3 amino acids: CSVDRDISYGYTF. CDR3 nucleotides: TGCAGCGTGGACAGGGACATATCCTATGGCTACACCTTC.